Presented here are 18 T cell receptor beta chains from one specimen sequenced in a study of blood T cell repertoires in COVID-19. Sequencing used immunoSEQ multiplex PCR; TCRdb keeps in-frame clones, though not all of them. The repertoire consists of over 85,000 clones, with roughly 92% occurring once and the leading ten covering around 2%. Sequencing was performed on peripheral blood. These receptors were collected from a woman between 45 and 60 years old with COVID-19, enrolled during active disease.

This chain links TRBV28 with TRBJ1-2, with unresolved D. Deletions cut 3 bases from V and 9 bases from J, with 11 bases between. The CDR3 is made up of 12 amino acids. Germline values: CDR1 MDHEN, CDR2 SYDVKM. The CDR3 DNA reads TGTGCCAGCAGTTTTCTCGTCGGGAGCTACACCTTC. It codes for CASSFLVGSYTF.

This sequence joins TRBV7-4 and TRBJ1-3; the match to TRBD1 covers 9 bases. Germline V gene data show CDR1 as SGHVT and CDR2 as SQSDAQ. This CDR3 contains 18 residues. V lost 11 bases, J lost 0 bases, and 17 bases stayed unmatched. CDR3 residues: CAGARGPRDRDSGNTIYF. In DNA, the CDR3 is TGTGCCGGGGCTCGGGGGCCACGGGACAGGGACTCTGGAAACACCATATATTTT. The whole variable domain, remainder taken from reference TRBV7-4 and TRBJ1-3, is GAGVSQSPRYKVAKRGRDVALRCDSISGHVTLYWYRQTLGQGSEVLTYSQSDAQRDKSGRPSGRFSAERPERSVSTLKIQRTEQGDSAVYLCAGARGPRDRDSGNTIYFGEGSWLTVV.

The J gene is TRBJ2-1, the V gene TRBV6-4, with TRBD1 matching over 7 bases. The V and J ends lost 4 bases and 5 bases, in that order; junction bases with no gene match: 5. Looked up from germline, CDR1 is MRHNA and CDR2 is SNTAGT. The CDR3 contains 14 residues. CDR3 coding DNA: TGTGCCAGCAGTGCTATGAGGGGGCACAATGAGCAGTTCTTC. It is translated as CASSAMRGHNEQFF.

This sequence joins TRBV3-1 (or the pseudogene TRBV3-2) and TRBJ1-1; 12 bases are a match to TRBD1. Germline CDR1 and CDR2: LGHDT and YNNKEL (reference sequence). V lost 6 bases, J lost 0 bases, and 5 bases stayed unmatched. CDR3 length: 16 residues. This chain's CDR3 is CASSGTGGFLNTEAFF. In nucleotides, the CDR3 is TGTGCCAGCAGTGGGACAGGGGGCTTTTTGAACACTGAAGCTTTCTTT.

The genes are TRBV18 and TRBJ2-3; 14 positions match TRBD2. V shed 6 bases and J 6 bases; nucleotides not matched to a gene: 11. CDR3 length equals 17 residues. Germline V lookup: CDR1 KGHSH, CDR2 LQKENI. The CDR3 sequence: CASSPATSGGVRDTQYF. The DNA of the CDR3 is TGTGCCAGCTCTCCGGCGACTAGCGGGGGGGTCAGGGATACGCAGTATTTT.

This clone was seen a single time. The chain combines TRBV7-2 with TRBJ2-3; 7 nucleotides agree with TRBD2. The CDR3 spans 15 residues. Germline V gene data show CDR1 as SGHTA and CDR2 as FQGNSA. V was pared by 2 bases and J by 5 bases, with 7 bases of the junction left unmatched. In nucleotides, the CDR3 is TGTGCCAGCAGCTTATCCTGGGGGGAGGGAGATACGCAGTATTTT. Encoded protein: CASSLSWGEGDTQYF. Filled out from reference TRBV7-2 and TRBJ2-3, the complete variable domain reads GAGVSQSPSNKVTEKGKDVELRCDPISGHTALYWYRQSLGQGLEFLIYFQGNSAPDKSGLPSDRFSAERTGGSVSTLTIQRTQQEDSAVYLCASSLSWGEGDTQYFGPGTRLTVL.

The V gene is TRBV30, the J gene TRBJ2-2; maybe TRBD1 (6 bases). V lost 2 bases and J 6 bases, leaving 16 bases between the germline ends. CDR3 length: 15 amino acids. Germline V gene sequence: CDR1 GTSNPN, CDR2 SVGIG (reference sequence). CDR3 nucleotide sequence: TGTGCCTGGAGTATCGGGACACCAGGGCCCGGGGAGCTGTTTTTT. Protein: CAWSIGTPGPGELFF. The whole variable domain, filled in from reference TRBV30 and TRBJ2-2, reads SQTIHQWPATLVQPVGSPLSLECTVEGTSNPNLYWYRQAAGRGLQLLFYSVGIGQISSEVPQNLSASRPQDRQFILSSKKLLLSDSGFYLCAWSIGTPGPGELFFGEGSRLTVL.

The gene calls are TRBV29-1 and TRBJ1-1; 10 bases line up with TRBD1. This CDR3 spans 15 amino acids. The V gene end was trimmed by 7 bases and the J gene end by 2 bases; junction bases not matched to a gene: 10. Germline CDR1 SQVTM, CDR2 ANQGSEA. CDR3 loop: CSDGAGTGVNTEAFF. The DNA for the CDR3 is TGCAGCGATGGAGCCGGGACAGGGGTTAACACTGAAGCTTTCTTT. Looking up the rest from reference TRBV29-1 and TRBJ1-1 gives the full variable domain: SAVISQKPSRDICQRGTSLTIQCQVDSQVTMMFWYRQQPGQSLTLIATANQGSEATYESGFVIDKFPISRPNLTFSTLTVSNMSPEDSSIYLCSDGAGTGVNTEAFFGQGTRLTVV.

The genes are TRBV3-1 (or the pseudogene TRBV3-2) and TRBJ1-1; possibly TRBD1 for D (6 bases). The germline V gene encodes CDR1 LGHDT and CDR2 YNNKEL (reference sequence). V was pared by 0 bases and J by 8 bases, with 13 bases between. The CDR3 loop spans 14 amino acids. CDR3 sequence: CASSQEVRGAEAFF. In nucleotides, the CDR3 is TGTGCCAGCAGCCAAGAGGTACGGGGGGCCGAAGCTTTCTTT.

DNA of the CDR3: TGTGCCAGCAGCCGGAATCAGGGGGCGGCGGATGAAAAACTGTTTTTT. Translating it yields CASSRNQGAADEKLFF. This chain links TRBV11-2 with TRBJ1-4; 8 bases are a match to TRBD1. Germline V lookup: CDR1 SGHAT, CDR2 FQNNGV. CDR3 size: 16 residues. The trim removed 5 bases at V and 6 bases at J, leaving 11 bases unmatched.

This rearrangement joins TRBV24-1 to TRBJ1-2, with 7 bases lining up with TRBD1. CDR3 length: 13 amino acids. Germline trimming cut 8 bases from V and 4 bases from J; bases unmatched to any gene: 6. In germline, CDR1 is KGHDR, CDR2 SFDVKD. The CDR3 DNA reads as TGTGCCACCATACAGGGGTGGTCCTATGGCTACACCTTC. Protein product: CATIQGWSYGYTF.

This clone was counted once. CDR3 region: CASSQTVPPGTQYF. DNA of the CDR3: TGTGCCAGCAGTCAGACAGTACCTCCCGGGACCCAGTACTTC. The chain links TRBV27 to TRBJ2-5; possible D gene TRBD1, 5 bases. Trimming cost V 5 bases and J 7 bases, with 17 bases left between them. Germline CDR1 and CDR2: MNHEY and SMNVEV (reference sequence). CDR3 size: 14 residues.

The rearrangement links TRBV25-1 to TRBJ1-1; tentatively, D is TRBD1 (6 bases). The length of the CDR3 is 13 residues. V was pared by 7 bases and J by 6 bases, with 15 bases between. Germline lookup yields CDR1 MGHDK and CDR2 SYGVNS. The CDR3 protein is CASTIGTRAEAFF. Here the CDR3 DNA reads TGTGCCAGCACGATCGGGACAAGGGCTGAAGCTTTCTTT.

J is TRBJ2-3 and V is TRBV3-1 (or the pseudogene TRBV3-2); perhaps TRBD2 as D (6 bases). Germline-derived CDR1 and CDR2 are LGHDT and YNNKEL (reference sequence). V lost 1 base and J lost 6, with 17 bases in between. The CDR3 has 16 amino acids. The CDR3 sequence: CASSQGGTLPRDTQYF. CDR3 in DNA: TGTGCCAGCAGCCAAGGTGGGACTCTACCTCGGGATACGCAGTATTTT.

The chain employs TRBV9 and TRBJ1-1; 9 nucleotides agree with TRBD1. The CDR3 totals 15 residues. J lost 5 bases, V lost 0 bases, and 5 bases had no gene match. Germline values: CDR1 SGDLS, CDR2 YYNGEE. Written as DNA, the CDR3 is TGTGCCAGCAGCGTAGAAGGACAGGGGAGGACTGAAGCTTTCTTT. As protein: CASSVEGQGRTEAFF.

The rearrangement joins TRBV5-1 to TRBJ2-1; 11 positions agree with TRBD2. Trimming took 4 bases from V and 0 from J; bases not matched to a gene: 15. The V gene's germline CDR1 is SGHRS and CDR2 YFSETQ. The length of the CDR3 is 20 residues. CDR3 amino acids: CASSPRRLAGFSSSYNEQFF. The CDR3 DNA reads as TGCGCCAGCAGCCCCCGCCGACTAGCGGGGTTCTCGAGCTCCTACAATGAGCAGTTCTTC. The complete variable domain, with remaining parts taken from reference TRBV5-1 and TRBJ2-1, reads KAGVTQTPRYLIKTRGQQVTLSCSPISGHRSVSWYQQTPGQGLQFLFEYFSETQRNKGNFPGRFSGRQFSNSRSEMNVSTLELGDSALYLCASSPRRLAGFSSSYNEQFFGPGTRLTVL.

This chain links TRBV13 with TRBJ1-6; 8 bases align to TRBD1. Trimming at V came to 5 bases and at J to 12 bases, leaving 3 bases not matched to a gene. The germline V gene has CDR1 PRHDT and CDR2 FYEKMQ (reference sequence). This CDR3 region has 12 residues. For the CDR3, the DNA is TGTGCCAGCAGCAACACAGGGGGACCCCTCCACTTT. It is translated as CASSNTGGPLHF.

The chain combines TRBV10-2 with TRBJ1-1, with D perhaps matching TRBD1 (5 bases). Germline lookup yields CDR1 WSHSY and CDR2 SAAADI. V lost 6 bases to trimming and J lost 0 bases, with 8 bases between them. This CDR3 spans 13 amino acids. For the CDR3, the DNA is TGCGCCAGCAGCGCGACAGTGAACACTGAAGCTTTCTTT. Encoded protein: CASSATVNTEAFF.